This T cell receptor beta chain originates from a study of blood T cell repertoires in COVID-19. The overall study: T cells, B-cell-depleted T cells, or PBMCs provided the cDNA or gDNA that served as material.

Recruitment covered under 25 US areas and drew participants whose ages spanned roughly 18 to 90 years. Cohorts were assigned according to the clinical history that participants reported. The length of the CDR3 is 15 residues. Losses at the gene ends were 6 bases for V and 7 bases for J; bases not matched to a gene: 12. The germline V gene encodes CDR1 SNHLY and CDR2 FYNNEI. In the original processing: Estimation of nucleated cell counts relied on the amplification of reference gene primers. Sequencing used immunoSEQ multiplex PCR; TCRdb keeps in-frame clones, though not all of them. From that table come the V and J calls and clone size; the DNA was used to work out D and trimming. The table lists about 200,000 clones, more than 70% of them singletons.

This rearrangement joins TRBV2 to TRBJ2-5; 9 bases align to TRBD1. Source material: PBMCs or T cells enriched from blood (not recorded which). The source of this sequence is a man aged 35-49 years with acute COVID-19. Here the CDR3 DNA reads TGTGCCAGCAGCGTACTGGGACAGGGAAGGGTGACCCAGTACTTC. It translates to CASSVLGQGRVTQYF.